This T cell receptor (beta chain) was sequenced during a study of blood T cell repertoires in COVID-19. The table came from immunoSEQ multiplex PCR; TCRdb's copy has only in-frame clones and leaves some out. The data hold 48,000 or so clones, with 65% to 90% observed a single time. The TCR comes from a woman aged 80 or over with COVID-19, enrolled during active disease. Sequencing was carried out using peripheral blood.

CDR3 loop: CASSAGTGASGNTIYF. CDR3 nucleotide sequence: TGTGCCAGCTCAGCCGGGACAGGGGCTTCTGGAAACACCATATATTTT. The gene calls are TRBV18 and TRBJ1-3, with TRBD1 matching over 10 bases. CDR3 size: 16 residues. Trimming cost V 5 bases and J 1 base; bases outside gene matches: 5. The V gene's germline CDR1 is KGHSH and CDR2 LQKENI.